The present T cell receptor (beta chain) was sequenced within a study of shared clonotypes between healthy human individuals. Concerning this clone itself: At one of its ends the junction is not consistent with the germline gene, which may arise from a read error.

The naive CD8 fraction comprised CD45RO-negative cells positively selected for CCR7 and excluded terminally differentiated effector memory CD45RA+ cells. Libraries were prepared by immunoSEQ multiplex PCR; TCRdb keeps only in-frame clonotypes and omits some of them. This sample has 630,000 or so clones, with 98% found just once. The CDR3 totals 14 residues. Per the germline V gene, CDR1 is MNHNS and CDR2 is SASEGT. The TCR sequence derives from a man aged 30 to 45 in good health. The sequencing input was naive CD8+ T cells sorted from blood. The V call is TRBV6-1, the J call TRBJ2-7; D remains unclear. CDR3: CASNEVTATYEQYF. CDR3 bases: TGTGCCAGCAATGAAGTAACGGCCACCTACGAGCAGTACTTC.